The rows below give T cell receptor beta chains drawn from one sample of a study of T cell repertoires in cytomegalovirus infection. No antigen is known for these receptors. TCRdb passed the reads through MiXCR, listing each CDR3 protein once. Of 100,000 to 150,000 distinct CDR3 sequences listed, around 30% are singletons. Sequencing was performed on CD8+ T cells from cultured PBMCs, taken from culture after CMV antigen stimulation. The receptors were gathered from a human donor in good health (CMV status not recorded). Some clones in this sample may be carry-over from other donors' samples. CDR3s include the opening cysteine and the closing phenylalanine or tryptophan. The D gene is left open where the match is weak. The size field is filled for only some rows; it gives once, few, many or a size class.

TGTGCCAGCAGTTCCAGATTATTCCAGGATGGGAATCAGCCCCAGCATTTT | CASSSRLFQDGNQPQHF | TRBV28 | many | - | TRBJ1-5
TGCGCCAGCAGTCCCACCGGGACAGGGGGCCCGGGTTGGTTTGCTTTCTTT | CASSPTGTGGPGWFAFF | TRBV5-1 | few | TRBD1 | TRBJ1-1
TGTGCCAGCAGTCCTACTGTCGCGACCTATGGCTACACCTTC | CASSPTVATYGYTF | TRBV12-3/TRBV12-4 | - | - | TRBJ1-2
TGTGCCAGCAGCTTAGAGGGACAGGGGTGGGTCACTGAAGCTTTCTTT | CASSLEGQGWVTEAFF | TRBV7-6 | - | TRBD1 | TRBJ1-1
TGTGCCAGCAGTCCTCCGGGCGGCACTGAAGCTTTCTTT | CASSPPGGTEAFF | TRBV28 | - | - | TRBJ1-1
TGTGCCAGCCGCGGACAGGGTGAAGGGTCTGGGGCCAACGTCCTGACTTTC | CASRGQGEGSGANVLTF | TRBV28 | - | TRBD1 | TRBJ2-6
TGTGCCATCAGTGTACCCCTGGTTACGGCGGCCAGCACAGATACGCAGTATTTT | CAISVPLVTAASTDTQYF | TRBV10-3 | - | - | TRBJ2-3
TGCAGCGTTCCGGACGTGGGATCCCCCAACTATGGCTACACCTTC | CSVPDVGSPNYGYTF | TRBV29-1 | - | - | TRBJ1-2
TGTGCCAGCAGTTTAGCCGTGAGCTCCTACGAGCAGTACTTC | CASSLAVSSYEQYF | TRBV27 | - | - | TRBJ2-7
TGTGCCAGCAGCTTAACCGGGCAAGTAGGCTACGAGCAGTACTTC | CASSLTGQVGYEQYF | TRBV7-2 | - | - | TRBJ2-7
TGTGCCAGTTCCGGGTCAGACGGCATCAATCAGCCCCAGCATTTT | CASSGSDGINQPQHF | TRBV19 | many | - | TRBJ1-5
TGCAGTGCTAGGGACAGGGGAACCTTTAGCAATCAGCCCCAGCATTTT | CSARDRGTFSNQPQHF | TRBV20-1 | - | TRBD1 | TRBJ1-5
TGTGCTAGCAGCCGGGTACAGGGGACCGAAGCTTTCTTT | CASSRVQGTEAFF | TRBV7-7 | - | TRBD1 | TRBJ1-1
TGCGCCAGCAGCCAAGATTCCGGGGGGACGAACTATGGCTACACCTTC | CASSQDSGGTNYGYTF | TRBV4-1 | few | - | TRBJ1-2
TGCAGTGCTGGACAACGGAGGTACGGGGAGGCTCAGGAAGCTTTCTTT | CSAGQRRYGEAQEAFF | TRBV20-1 | few | - | TRBJ1-1
TGTGCCAGCAGAGGTGGGCGGCAGGCCTACTACGAGCAGTACTTC | CASRGGRQAYYEQYF | TRBV6-1 | - | - | TRBJ2-7
TGTGCCAGCAGTTGGTCCAGGACGGGCACCTACAATGAGCAGTTCTTC | CASSWSRTGTYNEQFF | TRBV6-2/TRBV6-3 | - | - | TRBJ2-1
TGTGCCAGTAGTAACAGGAATTCCTACGAGCAGTACTTC | CASSNRNSYEQYF | TRBV19 | - | - | TRBJ2-7
TGCGCCAGCAGCCCGGGACCACAGGGCTACGAGCAGTACTTC | CASSPGPQGYEQYF | TRBV5-1 | - | - | TRBJ2-7
TGTGCCAGCAGCTTAGAGGACCCCCATGATACGCAGTATTTT | CASSLEDPHDTQYF | TRBV7-2 | - | - | TRBJ2-3
TGTGCCAGCAGCTTATTAGGATCCTACGAGCAGTACTTC | CASSLLGSYEQYF | TRBV7-9 | - | - | TRBJ2-7
TGTGCCAGCAGGACAGGTGTTGGGCAGCCCCAGCATTTT | CASRTGVGQPQHF | TRBV2 | - | - | TRBJ1-5
TGTGCCAGTAAGGCCGCGCCTAATAGCAATCAGCCCCAGCATTTT | CASKAAPNSNQPQHF | TRBV19 | few | - | TRBJ1-5
TGTGCCAGCAGTGGACTAGCGGGGGTTGGAATCACAGATACGCAGTATTTT | CASSGLAGVGITDTQYF | TRBV2 | once | TRBD2 | TRBJ2-3
TGCGCCAGCAGCCAAGTCGGAGGCACAGATACGCAGTATTTT | CASSQVGGTDTQYF | TRBV4-1 | - | - | TRBJ2-3
TGTGCCAGTAGTATAGAAAGGCAGGCTCTACCCGTGACTAACATTCAGTACTTC | CASSIERQALPVTNIQYF | TRBV19 | - | - | TRBJ2-4
TGTGCCAGCAGCTTCCCTAGGGGTGGGGAGTCGAGGACCGGGGAGCTGTTTTTT | CASSFPRGGESRTGELFF | TRBV7-9 | few | - | TRBJ2-2
TGTGCCAGCAGCTCGACTATAACATCCGGGACAGGCTCCTACGAGCAGTACTTC | CASSSTITSGTGSYEQYF | TRBV7-6 | few | TRBD1 | TRBJ2-7
TGTGCCAGCAGCTTAGTTTACGGGATCAATCAGCCCCAGCATTTT | CASSLVYGINQPQHF | TRBV11-2 | - | - | TRBJ1-5
TGTGCCAGCAGCTCGAGGACAGGGGGATCTGAGCAGTTCTTC | CASSSRTGGSEQFF | TRBV7-9 | few | TRBD1 | TRBJ2-1
TGTGCCAGCAGCGCTGCTCGGGGCGGTAACTACGAGCAGTACTTC | CASSAARGGNYEQYF | TRBV7-6 | - | - | TRBJ2-7
TGTGCCAGCAGTGATTCCACCCCAGGGGGTATATGGTGGACTGAAGCTTTCTTT | CASSDSTPGGIWWTEAFF | TRBV2 | few | TRBD1 | TRBJ1-1